Presented here are 21 T cell receptor beta chains from one specimen sequenced in a study of shared clonotypes between healthy human individuals. The repertoire was sequenced with immunoSEQ multiplex PCR; TCRdb's copy has only in-frame clones and lacks some. Seen here are millions of clones, 85% to 95% observed once, and the top ten hold around 1.1%. CD8 cells regarded as naive lacked CD45RO, were positively chosen for CCR7, and omitted terminally differentiated effector memory CD45RA+ cells. Sequencing was performed on naive CD8+ T cells sorted from blood. These TCRs come from a man in his late teens or twenties in good health.

The genes are TRBV9 and TRBJ2-7; either TRBD1 or TRBD2 may supply D (5 bases each). Trimming shortened V by 2 bases and J by 5 bases, and 20 bases separated the two germline ends. Germline V CDR1 and CDR2: SGDLS, YYNGEE. The CDR3 is 16 residues long. Written as DNA, the CDR3 is TGTGCCAGCAGCGTCTCCGGGACCTCGCTGCGGGACGAGCAGTACTTC. Protein sequence: CASSVSGTSLRDEQYF.

The chain carries TRBV7-9 and TRBJ1-5; 11 nucleotides match TRBD1. Germline CDR1 reads SEHNR; CDR2 reads FQNEAQ (reference sequence). This CDR3 is built from 15 residues. After removal of 6 bases from V and 9 bases from J, the junction contained 10 bases not matched to a gene. CDR3 amino acids: CASSTAGQGDVPQHF. DNA for the CDR3: TGTGCCAGCAGTACAGCGGGACAGGGGGATGTGCCCCAGCATTTT.

The V gene is TRBV5-6, the J gene TRBJ2-7, with D possibly TRBD2 on 6 matching bases. Germline V gene lookup returns CDR1 SGHDT and CDR2 YYEEEE. This CDR3 has 12 amino acids. V lost 2 bases to trimming and J lost 6 bases, with 9 bases between them. The CDR3 loop is CASSFGTPEQYF. The CDR3, as DNA: TGTGCCAGCAGCTTCGGGACTCCCGAGCAGTACTTC.

Regarding this clone: The same CDR3 arises from other DNA sequences in this sample as well. The chain recombines TRBV5-6 with TRBJ2-7, with 8 bases matching TRBD1. This CDR3 comprises 14 residues. Germline trimming cut 4 bases from V and 2 bases from J; bases unmatched to any gene: 5. The germline gives CDR1 SGHDT, CDR2 YYEEEE. This chain's CDR3 is CASSTGTGPYEQYF. CDR3 bases: TGTGCCAGCAGCACTGGGACAGGCCCCTACGAGCAGTACTTC.

The gene calls are TRBV5-1 and TRBJ1-1, with no clear D. V lost 0 bases and J 5 bases, leaving 11 bases between the germline ends. Per germline, CDR1 SGHRS and CDR2 YFSETQ. This CDR3 is built from 14 residues. The DNA for the CDR3 is TGCGCCAGCAGCTTGGCGGGGAGTGGGACTGAAGCTTTCTTT. Its translation is CASSLAGSGTEAFF.

V and J are TRBV11-1 and TRBJ2-4; TRBD2 agrees at 7 bases. CDR1 SGHAT and CDR2 FQDESV come from the germline V gene (reference sequence). V gave up 0 bases and J gave up 8 bases; unmatched junction bases: 7. The CDR3 runs to 15 residues. The CDR3, as DNA: TGTGCCAGCAGCTTAGCGCGGGGGAACTCGGACATTCAGTACTTC. Its translation is CASSLARGNSDIQYF.

The V call is TRBV19, the J call TRBJ1-1; maybe TRBD1 (6 bases). Trimming pared 3 bases from V and 4 bases from J, leaving 15 bases between. CDR1 LNHDA and CDR2 SQIVND come from the germline V gene (reference sequence). The CDR3 extends over 15 amino acids. The chain's CDR3 is CASSIPQGLGTEAFF. Written as DNA, the CDR3 is TGTGCCAGTAGTATCCCCCAGGGGTTGGGCACTGAAGCTTTCTTT.

The chain recombines TRBV7-6 with TRBJ2-5; the match to TRBD2 covers 7 bases. Germline values: CDR1 SGHVS, CDR2 FNYEAQ. Unmatched junction bases numbered 9, after V lost 0 bases and J lost 5 bases. CDR3 length equals 16 residues. This chain's CDR3 is CASSLALSGDWETQYF. Here the CDR3 DNA reads TGTGCCAGCAGCTTAGCGCTCAGCGGGGATTGGGAGACCCAGTACTTC.

This clone was seen once. The genes are TRBV2 and TRBJ1-4; 9 bases map to TRBD1. The CDR3 contains 14 residues. V dropped 5 bases and J dropped 8; count of bases not matched to a gene: 6. The germline gives CDR1 SNHLY, CDR2 FYNNEI. CDR3 coding DNA: TGTGCCAGCAGTACGGGACAGGGTGGAGAAAAACTGTTTTTT. This encodes CASSTGQGGEKLFF.

The J gene is TRBJ2-7, the V gene TRBV29-1; TRBD2 matches at 7 bases. Germline V gene lookup returns CDR1 SQVTM and CDR2 ANQGSEA. V lost 4 bases to trimming and J lost 2 bases; unmatched junction nucleotides: 8. This CDR3 spans 14 amino acids. The CDR3 here is CSVVPASGTYEQYF. The CDR3 bases are TGCAGCGTTGTTCCGGCTAGCGGAACCTACGAGCAGTACTTC.

Comment on this clone: The identical CDR3 is also encoded by other nucleotide sequences in the sample. The rearrangement uses TRBV29-1 and TRBJ1-1; D uncertain. The CDR3 is made up of 15 amino acids. From germline, CDR1 is SQVTM and CDR2 ANQGSEA. Trimming shortened V by 0 bases and J by 0 bases, and 11 bases separated the two germline ends. For the CDR3, the DNA is TGCAGCGTTGAAGATCGCACGGGAATGAACACTGAAGCTTTCTTT. This translates into CSVEDRTGMNTEAFF.

This clone was detected only once. This rearrangement joins TRBV7-6 to TRBJ1-6, with a weak D call TRBD1 (6 bases). V shed 1 base and J shed 3 bases, with 16 bases lying between them. Germline values: CDR1 SGHVS, CDR2 FNYEAQ. The CDR3 runs 18 residues. CDR3 DNA sequence: TGTGCCAGCAGCTTAGAAGCACAGGGCTCCTTCTATAATTCACCCCTCCACTTT. It codes for CASSLEAQGSFYNSPLHF.

The chain joins TRBV5-6 to TRBJ2-2; D might be TRBD1 (5 bases). From germline, CDR1 is SGHDT and CDR2 YYEEEE. The CDR3 contains 18 residues. With 1 base removed from V and 1 base from J, the gap between germline ends came to 17 bases. The CDR3 coding sequence is TGTGCCAGCAGCTTGTTGTTTGCGGCAGGGCTGAACACCGGGGAGCTGTTTTTT. Translated: CASSLLFAAGLNTGELFF.

The chain recombines TRBV7-8 with TRBJ2-5, with D possibly being TRBD2 (5 bases). V dropped 5 bases and J dropped 4 bases, with 20 bases sitting between them. The CDR3 consists of 16 residues. CDR1 SGHVS and CDR2 FQNEAQ come from the germline V gene. Written as DNA, the CDR3 is TGTGCCAGCAGCCAATGGGCGAGCGGTCCAAGAGAGACCCAGTACTTC. It translates to CASSQWASGPRETQYF.

The table lists this clone with a count of one. This chain connects TRBV27 to TRBJ2-3; 11 bases fit TRBD2. The CDR3 spans 19 residues. J gave up 0 bases and V 3 bases, and 11 bases lay outside the gene matches. Germline CDR1 and CDR2: MNHEY and SMNVEV (reference sequence). CDR3 sequence (DNA): TGTGCCAGCAGTTTGTCACTAGCGGGAGCGTGGGGCAGCACAGATACGCAGTATTTT. As protein: CASSLSLAGAWGSTDTQYF.

The rearrangement uses TRBV6-5 and TRBJ2-1; D perhaps matches TRBD2 (6 bases). The CDR3 has 16 amino acids. Germline V lookup: CDR1 MNHEY, CDR2 SVGAGI. V lost 0 bases and J 5 bases, leaving 14 bases between the germline ends. The CDR3 is CASSYSIGEEHNEQFF. In nucleotides, the CDR3 is TGTGCCAGCAGTTACTCGATCGGGGAGGAACACAATGAGCAGTTCTTC.

The CDR3 DNA follows: TGTGCCAGCAGCATAACTGCGGGAGCAGGATACAATGAGCAGTTCTTC. Protein product: CASSITAGAGYNEQFF. The gene calls are TRBV7-2 and TRBJ2-1, with TRBD2 matching over 7 bases. This CDR3 has 16 amino acids. V lost 5 bases to trimming and J lost 4 bases; unmatched junction nucleotides: 11. Germline V gene data show CDR1 as SGHTA and CDR2 as FQGNSA.

The rearrangement links TRBV15 to TRBJ1-4; perhaps TRBD1 as D (5 bases). Germline V gene data show CDR1 as LNHNV and CDR2 as YYDKDF (reference sequence). V gave up 0 bases and J gave up 2 bases, with 7 bases separating them. The CDR3 runs to 15 residues. The CDR3 here is CATSREGTTNEKLFF. In DNA, the CDR3 is TGTGCCACCAGCAGAGAAGGGACCACTAATGAAAAACTGTTTTTT. Full variable domain (missing parts from reference TRBV15 and TRBJ1-4): DAMVIQNPRYQVTQFGKPVTLSCSQTLNHNVMYWYQQKSSQAPKLLFHYYDKDFNNEADTPDNFQSRRPNTSFCFLDIRSPGLGDTAMYLCATSREGTTNEKLFFGSGTQLSVL.

The V gene is TRBV5-4, the J gene TRBJ2-5, with D hard to call. The CDR3 totals 13 residues. Deletions cut 4 bases from V and 5 bases from J, with 12 bases between. CDR1 SGHNT and CDR2 YYREEE come from the germline V gene (reference sequence). CDR3 sequence reads: CASSGDIAETQYF. DNA of the CDR3: TGTGCCAGCAGCGGTGATATCGCGGAGACCCAGTACTTC.

The V call is TRBV6-6, the J call TRBJ2-1; the match to TRBD2 covers 10 bases. After removal of 4 bases from V and 4 bases from J, the junction contained 7 bases not matched to a gene. Per the germline V gene, CDR1 is MNHNY and CDR2 is SVGAGI (reference sequence). This CDR3 is built from 16 residues. The CDR3 is CASSSVTSGLYNEQFF. CDR3 bases: TGTGCCAGCAGTTCCGTGACTAGCGGGCTGTACAATGAGCAGTTCTTC.

The V gene is TRBV6-1, the J gene TRBJ2-7, with D maybe TRBD2 (6 bases). Germline assignment: CDR1 MNHNS and CDR2 SASEGT. Trimming stripped 3 bases from V and 1 base from J, with 19 bases between. There are 17 residues in the CDR3. The CDR3 reads CASSDDVSGRWSYEQYF. For the CDR3, the DNA is TGTGCCAGCAGTGATGACGTTAGCGGAAGGTGGTCCTACGAGCAGTACTTC.